The T cell receptor (beta chain) described here comes from a study of shared clonotypes between healthy human individuals. Positive CCR7 selection of CD45RO-negative cells yielded the naive CD8 cells, and terminally differentiated effector memory CD45RA+ cells were excluded. The CDR3 totals 15 residues. Germline lookup yields CDR1 MNHEY and CDR2 SMNVEV (reference sequence). Trimming cost V 4 bases and J 1 base; bases outside gene matches: 4. Splitting of each subset's genomic DNA was done evenly across several immunoSEQ plates. TCRdb's copy holds only in-frame clones and misses some; the assay was immunoSEQ multiplex PCR. Of around 700,000 clones in the sample, approximately 90% were seen once.

The clonotype originates from a man aged 30 to 45 in good health. Sequenced: naive CD8+ T cells sorted from blood. V and J are TRBV27 and TRBJ2-1; 7 bases are shared with TRBD2. The CDR3 spells CASSSSGPSYNEQFF. DNA of the CDR3: TGTGCCAGCAGTTCTAGCGGCCCATCCTACAATGAGCAGTTCTTC.